The T cell receptor (beta chain) under discussion was sequenced for a study of blood T cell repertoires in COVID-19 (dated by TCRdb to about 2020). About the full investigation: Samples covering the acute and convalescent phases of COVID-19 were provided by collaborators in the United States, Italy and Spain. The prospective study material was composed of cDNA or gDNA derived from T cells, B-cell-depleted T cells, or PBMCs. Subjects who had been exposed to COVID-19, were actively infected with it, or had recovered from it provided the deeply sampled blood TCRbeta repertoires that made up the dataset. The repertoires were made available in a free public database intended to serve as a resource for research on the immune response to SARS-CoV-2. The samples were drawn from two sources: the first 160 participants of the ongoing ImmuneRACE study, and some 1,300 subjects contributed by 6 global collaborators. Sample metadata almost always included a de-identified subject ID, COVID-19 status, age in years and sex. Where available, HLA class I and class II types were taken from metadata supplied by the sample provider and were not determined by assay-based typing. Study-level results and caveats: Clinical and demographic metadata were provided uncurated, with the amount varying by source and participant.

V is cut back by 5 bases and J by 5 bases, with 8 bases in the junction unmatched. Counted from cysteine to phenylalanine, this CDR3 has 14 amino acids. The kept DNA is CDR3 alone, 42 bases in frame from the first base. The germline V gene sets CDR1 to SGHTA and CDR2 to FQGNSA. Worth noting for this clone: Its antigen is still unknown. No much larger clone exists at a distance of one base, and base qualities are not known.

At one collaborating source in Seattle, patients were enrolled during active infection and were followed longitudinally through the course of disease. The collaborating institutions used their own protocols to collect whole blood in K2EDTA tubes. Collaborator samples were shipped for TCRbeta analysis as frozen whole blood, isolated PBMCs, or DNA extracted from either sample type. The immunoSEQ Assay, a bias-controlled multiplex PCR, was used to amplify TCRbeta CDR3 regions from genomic DNA. From the authors' description of their analysis: The number of nucleated cells in each sample was estimated by amplification of reference gene primers within the assay. To quantify the absolute abundance of each unique TCRbeta CDR3 rearrangement, sequence reads were collapsed and filtered. For each sample, productive Simpson clonality was calculated by taking the square root of Simpson's diversity index across productive rearrangements. TCRdb obtained this table from immuneACCESS and retained in-frame rearrangements with V and J assigned. These tables miss some clones; where compared with another copy, unresolved V genes account for less than half of the shortfall, and the remainder is unexplained. The DNA gave D and trimming, while V, J and clone size come from that table. Here the sample has 250,000 to 300,000 clones; 75% to 90% occur a single time. The ten biggest clones cover under 15% of the sample.

The receptor was isolated from a woman between 65 and 79 years old with COVID-19, enrolled during active disease. This chain joins TRBV7-2 to TRBJ1-1, with TRBD1 matching 7 junction bases. Material: peripheral blood. Here is the DNA: TGTGCCAGCAGCCCCGACAGGGATAAAACTGAAGCTTTCTTT. Its protein is CASSPDRDKTEAFF.